These 13 T cell receptor beta chains were all obtained from the same sample, sequenced in a study. MiXCR, run by TCRdb on the 5' RACE reads, gives a single entry per CDR3 protein. Of about 46,000 distinct CDR3 sequences in the sample, 25% to 35% were seen once. Sequencing was carried out using naive CD4+ T cells sorted from blood. As to subset: naive CD4+ T cells, CD4+CD45RA+CD25-. These receptors originate from a female donor with breast cancer.

CDR3 DNA: TGTGCCAGCAGTTACAACGGACAGGGGAATGAAAAACTGTTTTTT. It translates to CASSYNGQGNEKLFF. The chain is built from TRBV6-5 and TRBJ1-4; 9 positions agree with TRBD1. Germline V gene data show CDR1 as MNHEY and CDR2 as SVGAGI. With V trimmed by 2 bases and J by 5 bases, 3 bases remained unmatched. This CDR3 contains 15 residues.

The V gene is TRBV30, the J gene TRBJ2-7; D might be TRBD1 (6 bases). Germline CDR1 GTSNPN, CDR2 SVGIG (reference sequence). Deletions cut 0 bases from V and 3 bases from J, with 15 bases between. The CDR3 has 15 amino acids. The CDR3 sequence: CAWSVTSYRDYEQYF. CDR3 DNA sequence: TGTGCCTGGAGTGTTACAAGTTACAGGGACTACGAGCAGTACTTC.

This clonotype was recorded a few times. This chain uses TRBV4-1 with TRBJ2-1; 7 bases map to TRBD1. Losses at the gene ends were 4 bases for V and 16 bases for J; bases not matched to a gene: 7. This CDR3 has 11 residues. Germline V gene lookup returns CDR1 MGHRA and CDR2 YSYEKL. The CDR3 region has the DNA TGCGCCAGCAGCCTCGACAGGGTGCGCTTCTTC. Its translation is CASSLDRVRFF.

The chain couples TRBV3-1 to TRBJ2-1; D possibly corresponds to TRBD2 (6 bases). Deletions cut 4 bases from V and 4 bases from J, with 14 bases between. This CDR3 is 15 amino acids long. Germline lookup yields CDR1 LGHDT and CDR2 YNNKEL (reference sequence). CDR3 in amino acids: CASSPITGTYNEQFF. The CDR3 DNA sequence: TGTGCCAGCAGCCCCATAACGGGGACTTACAATGAGCAGTTCTTC.

This chain connects TRBV20-1 to TRBJ1-1; 7 bases map to TRBD1. Losses at the gene ends were 4 bases for V and 1 base for J; bases not matched to a gene: 3. The CDR3 spans 13 residues. Germline lookup yields CDR1 DFQATT and CDR2 SNEGSKA (reference sequence). Here the CDR3 DNA reads TGCAGTGCTAACAGGGGCGGGAACACTGAAGCTTTCTTT. Its translation: CSANRGGNTEAFF.

For this clonotype: At one of its ends the junction is not consistent with the germline gene, which may arise from a read error. J is TRBJ2-7 and V is TRBV18; the D gene is possibly TRBD2 (6 bases). The length of the CDR3 is 15 residues. Germline CDR1 and CDR2: KGHSH and LQKENI. Here the CDR3 DNA reads TGCGCCAGCTCCAAATCCGGGGACTCCTCCTACGAGCAGTACTTC. It yields the protein CASSKSGDSSYEQYF.

This clonotype occurred a few times. The rearrangement links TRBV7-9 to TRBJ2-7, with TRBD1 identical over 8 bases. Per germline, CDR1 SEHNR and CDR2 FQNEAQ (reference sequence). The ends lost 1 base at V and 6 bases at J; junction bases unmatched: 5. This CDR3 comprises 14 residues. The CDR3 sequence: CASSLGDRWGEQYF. The CDR3 nucleotides are TGTGCCAGCAGCTTAGGGGACAGGTGGGGCGAGCAGTACTTC. Together with reference TRBV7-9 and TRBJ2-7, the CDR3 gives the full variable domain: DTGVSQNPRHKITKRGQNVTFRCDPISEHNRLYWYRQTLGQGPEFLTYFQNEAQLEKSRLLSDRFSAERPKGSFSTLEIQRTEQGDSAMYLCASSLGDRWGEQYFGPGTRLTVT.

This chain joins TRBV6-1 and TRBJ1-2; D is possibly TRBD1 (6 bases). Per germline, CDR1 MNHNS and CDR2 SASEGT. Trimming took 6 bases from V and 8 from J, leaving 13 bases between them. The CDR3 sequence is 12 residues long. The CDR3 protein is CASSTQGLGYTF. The CDR3 DNA reads TGTGCCAGCAGCACCCAGGGGCTCGGCTACACCTTC.

This clonotype occurred a few times. This chain connects TRBV7-2 to TRBJ1-2; D might be TRBD1 (6 bases). This CDR3 contains 15 residues. Between the trimmed V and J ends, which lost 5 bases and 4 bases, there was a span of 17 bases. In germline, CDR1 is SGHTA, CDR2 FQGNSA. The DNA of the CDR3 is TGTGCCAGCAGCCAACACGGAGGGGGAAGCTATGGCTACACCTTC. Translated, it gives CASSQHGGGSYGYTF.

The rearrangement uses TRBV2 and TRBJ1-2, with no clear D. V lost 3 bases and J 6 bases, leaving 8 bases between the germline ends. The CDR3 extends over 12 amino acids. Germline-derived CDR1 and CDR2 are SNHLY and FYNNEI. Here the CDR3 DNA reads TGTGCCAGCAGTGAGGAGGGCGATGGCTACACCTTC. Its protein product is CASSEEGDGYTF.

This clonotype showed up many times. This chain links TRBV6-1 with TRBJ2-7; D is perhaps TRBD2 (6 bases). Trimming pared 6 bases from V and 9 bases from J, leaving 21 bases between. The CDR3 is 14 amino acids. CDR1 and CDR2 from the germline V gene are MNHNS and SASEGT. The CDR3 region has the DNA TGTGCCAGCAGCCGGGGGAACGACGTTGGCGGGCAGTACTTC. Protein sequence: CASSRGNDVGGQYF.

This clonotype was counted only a few times. The V call is TRBV6-2 or TRBV6-3, the J call TRBJ2-7, with 7 bases lining up with TRBD2. V was pared by 2 bases and J by 1 base, with 5 bases of the junction left unmatched. The length of the CDR3 is 15 residues. CDR1 and CDR2 from the germline V gene are MNHEY and SVGEGT. CDR3 protein: CASSYLGTKSYEQYF. The CDR3 nucleotides are TGTGCCAGCAGTTACCTCGGGACTAAATCCTACGAGCAGTACTTC.

This clonotype was observed a handful of times. The chain joins TRBV7-2 to TRBJ2-1; 8 nucleotides match TRBD2. V lost 5 bases and J lost 10; bases outside the gene matches: 10. The CDR3 has 14 residues. Germline V lookup: CDR1 SGHTA, CDR2 FQGNSA. DNA for the CDR3: TGTGCCAGCAGCCCAGAGCGGGGGATTGGGGAGCAGTTCTTC. Amino acids: CASSPERGIGEQFF.